This T cell receptor beta chain appears in the sequencing data of a study of Ad26.COV2.S vaccination and SARS-CoV-2 variants. Germline loops: CDR1 MDHEN, CDR2 SYDVKM. Deletions cut 10 bases from V and 3 bases from J, with 16 bases between. CDR3 length equals 13 residues. This table comes from immunoSEQ multiplex PCR, and its TCRdb copy is limited to in-frame clones, with some not included. This sample yields about 87,000 clones, of which approximately 86% are seen a single time; approximately 16% belongs to the top ten. Note on this clone: Its antigen remains unidentified.

Findings and caveats of the study: Vaccinees reportedly had broad spike-specific CD8+ and CD4+ T cell responses. Vaccine and placebo recipients had comparable breadth of non-spike TCRs.

This specimen consisted of peripheral blood, obtained after recovery from COVID-19. This sequence joins TRBV28 and TRBJ2-7; maybe TRBD2 (6 bases). This TCR was recovered from a human donor who had recovered from COVID-19. The CDR3 DNA is TGTGCCACCTCGGGGGAGCTTCGCTACGAGCAGTACTTC. Translating gives CATSGELRYEQYF.